This T cell receptor (beta chain) was retrieved from a study of blood T cell repertoires in COVID-19. Study-wide background: COVID-19 samples, acute and convalescent, were from the United States, Italy and Spain. The analysed material was cDNA or gDNA that came from T cells, B-cell-depleted T cells, or PBMCs.

This clone came up a few times. In the original workflow: The assay estimated nucleated cells by amplifying reference gene primers. Libraries were prepared by immunoSEQ multiplex PCR; TCRdb keeps only in-frame clonotypes and omits some of them. The DNA gave D and trimming, while V, J and clone size come from that table. The sample holds about 95,000 clones, under 90% seen once. Per the germline V gene, CDR1 is LNHNV and CDR2 is YYDKDF (reference sequence). The CDR3 covers 18 residues. Unmatched junction bases numbered 12, after V lost 0 bases and J lost 6 bases. This chain connects TRBV15 to TRBJ2-7; 12 bases match TRBD2. The source of this sequence is a human donor in a cohort sampled during active COVID-19. The material sequenced was peripheral blood. CDR3 residues: CATSRDSASGRARGEQYF. Here the CDR3 DNA reads TGTGCCACCAGCAGAGATTCAGCTAGCGGGAGGGCCAGGGGCGAGCAGTACTTC.